These T cell receptor beta chains were read from a single sample in a study of shared clonotypes between healthy human individuals. Produced via immunoSEQ multiplex PCR; TCRdb's table is partial and in-frame only. The table records around 2.1 million clones, approximately 94% of them present only once. Sample: naive CD8+ T cells from PBMCs. These receptors all come from a man aged 18 to 30 in good health. Some clones in this sample may be carry-over from other donors' samples. Each CDR3 is given with its conserved first and last residue. A D gene is named only where the DNA matches it firmly. Clone size is stated in some rows and not others, as once, few, many or a class when expanded.

abundance	d_gene	j_gene	v_gene	CDR3aa	CDR3nt
NA	TRBD2	TRBJ2-7	TRBV9	CASSVGPSGVYEQYF	TGTGCCAGCAGCGTAGGTCCTAGCGGAGTCTACGAGCAGTACTTC
NA	TRBD1	TRBJ2-7	TRBV28	CASSLSPRGRGSEQYF	TGTGCCAGCAGTTTATCCCCCAGGGGCAGGGGGAGCGAGCAGTACTTC
NA	NA	TRBJ2-3	TRBV29-1	CSSPFWDTQYF	TGCAGCTCCCCTTTTTGGGATACGCAGTATTTT
NA	NA	TRBJ2-1	TRBV2	CASSGNSWFQFF	TGTGCCAGCAGTGGAAATAGTTGGTTTCAGTTCTTC
NA	NA	TRBJ1-5	TRBV21-1	CASSNCWVQSSCNQPQHF	TGTGCCAGCAGCAATTGTTGGGTACAGTCTAGTTGCAATCAGCCCCAGCATTTT
NA	NA	TRBJ1-3	TRBV7-9	CASSPQGGGNTIYF	TGTGCCAGCAGTCCTCAGGGAGGTGGAAACACCATATATTTT
NA	NA	TRBJ2-3	TRBV7-3	CASSPQSPDTQYF	TGTGCCAGCAGCCCCCAATCCCCAGATACGCAGTATTTT
NA	NA	TRBJ2-1	TRBV6-1	CATSPDEQFF	TGTGCCACCTCTCCGGATGAGCAGTTCTTC
NA	NA	TRBJ1-1	TRBV9	CASSAQGRAEAFF	TGTGCCAGCAGCGCACAGGGTAGGGCTGAAGCTTTCTTT
NA	TRBD1	TRBJ1-1	TRBV27	CASSFRGPGQEAFF	TGTGCCAGCAGTTTTAGAGGGCCGGGACAGGAAGCTTTCTTT
NA	TRBD2	TRBJ2-2	TRBV4-3	CASSQDIGLAWTGELFF	TGCGCCAGCAGCCAAGATATCGGACTAGCGTGGACCGGGGAGCTGTTTTTT
NA	NA	TRBJ2-2	TRBV19	CASSAGAGTGELFF	TGTGCCAGTAGCGCAGGGGCGGGCACCGGGGAGCTGTTTTTT
NA	TRBD2	TRBJ2-5	TRBV2	CASRGTGTSGKETQYF	TGTGCCAGCCGGGGCACCGGGACTAGCGGAAAAGAGACCCAGTACTTC
once	NA	TRBJ2-7	TRBV9	CASSVPSRGHEQYF	TGTGCCAGCAGCGTACCCTCCCGGGGGCACGAGCAGTACTTC
once	TRBD1	TRBJ2-1	TRBV10-3	CAISEGQGYEQFF	TGTGCCATCAGTGAGGGACAGGGGTATGAGCAGTTCTTC
NA	NA	TRBJ2-7	TRBV28	CASSPRTSGRGPAYEQYF	TGTGCCAGCAGTCCTAGGACTTCCGGCCGGGGGCCCGCCTACGAGCAGTACTTC
NA	NA	TRBJ2-2	TRBV27	CASSYPNPGQGTGELFF	TGTGCCAGCAGTTATCCCAACCCGGGGCAGGGGACCGGGGAGCTGTTTTTT
NA	TRBD1	TRBJ2-7	TRBV27	CASSLGQGATEQYF	TGTGCCAGCAGTTTAGGTCAGGGGGCAACCGAGCAGTACTTC